This T cell receptor beta chain was sequenced in a study of blood T cell repertoires in COVID-19. In the study overall: The cDNA or gDNA used as material had been derived from T cells, B-cell-depleted T cells, or PBMCs.

V was clipped by 6 bases and J by 2 bases; unmatched bases: 7. CDR1 and CDR2 from the germline V gene are SGHNT and YENEEA. CDR3 length equals 15 residues. Clones were read by immunoSEQ multiplex PCR, and TCRdb kept only the in-frame ones, dropping some. The sample has about 380,000 clones; 88% are singletons. This clonotype was sampled from a woman aged 18-29 years who had recovered from COVID-19. Sequenced sample: PBMCs or T cells enriched from blood (not recorded which). The chain joins TRBV11-3 to TRBJ1-3; 7 positions agree with TRBD1. CDR3 in amino acids: CASSQTGATGNTIYF. The CDR3 coding sequence is TGTGCCAGCAGTCAAACAGGGGCCACTGGAAACACCATATATTTT.